This T cell receptor beta chain was captured in a study of blood T cell repertoires in COVID-19. Per the germline V gene, CDR1 is LGHNT and CDR2 is FRNRAP. There are 16 residues in the CDR3. Trimming removed 2 bases from V and 2 bases from J; junction bases left unmatched: 4. The authors' processing: Amplification with reference gene primers provided the estimates of nucleated cell counts. TCRdb keeps only in-frame clones here, not all; method: immunoSEQ multiplex PCR. V and J calls and clone size are as listed in that table; D and trimming were resolved from the DNA. The repertoire holds hundreds of thousands of clones, with about four fifths as singletons.

The chain has TRBV12-5 and TRBJ2-1; 9 bases line up with TRBD2. Sequencing was carried out using peripheral blood. This clonotype was obtained from an older man with acute or convalescent COVID-19. CDR3 coding DNA: TGTGCTAGTGGTTTGCAGCTAGCGGGACCCTACAATGAGCAGTTCTTC. This translates into CASGLQLAGPYNEQFF.